What follows are 10 T cell receptor beta chains derived from one specimen sequenced in a study of early T cells in non-severe SARS-CoV-2 infection. TCRdb called the 5' RACE reads again in MiXCR, with one record for every CDR3 protein. Here the sample spans fewer than 45,000 distinct CDR3 sequences, 9.9% being singletons. The sample taken for sequencing was whole blood. Receptor source: an adult who was a healthcare worker with PCR-confirmed SARS-CoV-2 infection or an uninfected control (not recorded which).

This chain uses TRBV6-5 with TRBJ2-1; weak D call: TRBD2 (5 bases). The germline V gene encodes CDR1 MNHEY and CDR2 SVGAGI. There are 14 residues in the CDR3. Trimming removed 10 bases at V and 0 bases at J, with 13 bases between. CDR3 sequence: CATSRGSSYNEQFF. Written as DNA, the CDR3 is TGTGCCACATCCCGGGGTAGCTCCTACAATGAGCAGTTCTTC.

This chain connects TRBV20-1 to TRBJ1-3; D uncertain. Between the trimmed V and J ends, which lost 3 bases and 0 bases, there was a span of 15 bases. The CDR3 contains 16 residues. The germline V gene has CDR1 DFQATT and CDR2 SNEGSKA (reference sequence). The CDR3 loop is CSASTIGVSSGNTIYF. The CDR3 DNA reads TGCAGTGCTAGCACGATTGGGGTGAGCTCTGGAAACACCATATATTTT.

In its sample, this clonotype was seen many times. The chain carries TRBV5-5 and TRBJ1-2; a weak D match, TRBD1 (5 bases). The CDR3 totals 14 residues. Per germline, CDR1 SGHKS and CDR2 YYEKEE (reference sequence). Deletions cut 4 bases from V and 6 bases from J, with 16 bases between. CDR3 sequence (DNA): TGTGCCAGCAGCCTGACGGGGGGAGGCGATGGCTACACCTTC. This codes for CASSLTGGGDGYTF.

There are many counts of this clonotype. V usage is TRBV5-6 and J usage is TRBJ1-5, with 7 bases fitting TRBD1. The CDR3 sequence is 12 residues long. After removal of 0 bases from V and 13 bases from J, the junction contained 4 bases not matched to a gene. The V gene's germline CDR1 is SGHDT and CDR2 YYEEEE. The CDR3 DNA is TGTGCCAGCAGCTTGGCTTTGGGACAGCAGCATTTT. It is translated as CASSLALGQQHF.

This clonotype was detected only a few times. The V and J genes are TRBV5-1 and TRBJ1-3, with D uncertain. The germline gives CDR1 SGHRS, CDR2 YFSETQ. Trimming shortened V by 0 bases and J by 3 bases, and 10 bases separated the two germline ends. The CDR3 covers 15 residues. The CDR3: CASSLARTDGNTIYF. The CDR3 DNA reads TGCGCCAGCAGCTTGGCCCGGACTGATGGAAACACCATATATTTT.

In this sample, this clonotype turned up a few times. V usage is TRBV7-9 and J usage is TRBJ1-1, with D unclear. The CDR3 has 14 amino acids. V shed 1 base and J shed 4 bases, with 10 bases lying between them. Germline CDR1 and CDR2: SEHNR and FQNEAQ (reference sequence). The CDR3 nucleotides read TGTGCCAGCAGCTTAGTACCGGAATCCACTGAAGCTTTCTTT. Its translation is CASSLVPESTEAFF. Combining the CDR3 with reference TRBV7-9 and TRBJ1-1 gives the whole variable domain DTGVSQNPRHKITKRGQNVTFRCDPISEHNRLYWYRQTLGQGPEFLTYFQNEAQLEKSRLLSDRFSAERPKGSFSTLEIQRTEQGDSAMYLCASSLVPESTEAFFGQGTRLTVV.

The genes are TRBV7-2 and TRBJ1-3; no reliable D call. V was cut by 1 base and J by 7 bases, with 17 bases left in between. CDR1 and CDR2 from the germline V gene are SGHTA and FQGNSA. The CDR3 extends over 16 amino acids. The CDR3 DNA follows: TGTGCCAGCAGCTTAGACTACGCCCTGAATGGTAACACCATATATTTT. The encoded protein is CASSLDYALNGNTIYF.

This clonotype was picked up many times. The gene calls are TRBV28 and TRBJ1-2; no reliable D call. The germline gives CDR1 MDHEN, CDR2 SYDVKM. The CDR3 covers 13 residues. Trimming took off 6 bases at V and 3 bases at J, with 11 bases between the two ends. The CDR3 DNA is TGTGCCAGCAGGGAGGCATCCGACTATGGCTACACCTTC. Protein product: CASREASDYGYTF.

This clonotype was seen at least ten times. CDR3 amino acids: CSVAGSVEETQYF. DNA for the CDR3: TGCAGCGTCGCAGGGTCCGTAGAAGAGACCCAGTACTTC. V usage is TRBV29-1 and J usage is TRBJ2-5, with D possibly TRBD1 on 5 matching bases. Per the germline V gene, CDR1 is SQVTM and CDR2 is ANQGSEA. The CDR3 is 13 amino acids. V was trimmed by 6 bases and J by 3 bases, leaving 14 bases between them.

This clonotype appeared a few times. The rearrangement uses TRBV3-1 and TRBJ2-1; no clear D gene. The CDR3 has 14 residues. The V end lost 4 bases, the J end lost 6 bases, and 13 bases lay between the germline ends. Germline V gives CDR1 LGHDT, CDR2 YNNKEL (reference sequence). The CDR3 reads CASSRDPASNEQFF. The CDR3 bases are TGTGCCAGCAGCCGTGACCCGGCGAGCAATGAGCAGTTCTTC.